This entry concerns a single TCR beta chain. Other DNA sequences from this sample encode an identical CDR3 as well. This record belongs to a study of shared clonotypes between healthy human individuals. DNA at 150 to 200 ng, about 30,000 T cell genomes, went into sorted-subset replicate PCRs. Generated by immunoSEQ multiplex PCR, the TCRdb table keeps only in-frame clones and is missing some. The sample holds some 2.3 million clones, more than 85% seen once. The authors divided CD4+ cells into CD45RA+ naive and CD45RA-negative memory subsets. The CDR3 covers 16 residues. Deletions cut 0 bases from V and 1 base from J, with 10 bases between. Germline V CDR1 and CDR2: SGHRS, YFSETQ.

The sequenced sample consisted of naive CD4+ T cells from PBMCs. Subset indicated: CD45RA+ positively selected. The chain uses TRBV5-1 and TRBJ2-2; D gene unclear. The sequence came from a man younger than 35 in good health. Some clones in this sample may be carry-over from other donors' samples. The CDR3 DNA follows: TGCGCCAGCAGCTTGGAGGCCCGAGGGAACACCGGGGAGCTGTTTTTT. Protein: CASSLEARGNTGELFF.